The 29 T cell receptor beta chains reported below all come from one sample, sequenced in a study of OX40 agonist ivuxolimab in advanced cancers. The repertoire was sequenced with immunoSEQ multiplex PCR; TCRdb's copy has only in-frame clones and lacks some. The sample includes roughly 59,000 clones, 88% seen only once; the top ten take roughly 5%. Source: CD4+ or CD8+ T cells sorted from blood, taken in a trial of the OX40 agonist ivuxolimab. The receptors shown here come from an adult with an advanced solid tumor such as melanoma, head and neck, liver or kidney cancer.

In nucleotides, the CDR3 is TGTGCCAGCAGCTTAGCACAGGGGACAGGGGCATCCGGGGAGCTGTTTTTT. Residues: CASSLAQGTGASGELFF. The chain combines TRBV7-2 with TRBJ2-2, with TRBD1 matching over 10 bases. V lost 0 bases, J lost 6 bases, and 7 bases stayed unmatched. The CDR3 has 17 residues. Germline V CDR1 and CDR2: SGHTA, FQGNSA.

The chain couples TRBV29-1 to TRBJ1-1; weak D call: TRBD1 (5 bases). The CDR3 covers 12 residues. Germline CDR1 SQVTM, CDR2 ANQGSEA. Trimming removed 7 bases at V and 4 bases at J, with 13 bases between. The CDR3 nucleotides are TGCAGCGCCGCCGGGGACGGCACTGAAGCTTTCTTT. Its translation: CSAAGDGTEAFF. Full variable domain (outside the CDR3, taken from reference TRBV29-1 and TRBJ1-1): SAVISQKPSRDICQRGTSLTIQCQVDSQVTMMFWYRQQPGQSLTLIATANQGSEATYESGFVIDKFPISRPNLTFSTLTVSNMSPEDSSIYLCSAAGDGTEAFFGQGTRLTVV.

The V gene is TRBV28, the J gene TRBJ2-7, with D tentatively TRBD1 (6 bases). Deletions cut 6 bases from V and 2 bases from J, with 11 bases between. Germline-derived CDR1 and CDR2 are MDHEN and SYDVKM. CDR3 size: 13 residues. The CDR3 coding sequence is TGTGCCAGCAGCCGGACAGACACCTACGAGCAGTACTTC. Its protein is CASSRTDTYEQYF.

This clone has just a few counts. The chain combines TRBV5-1 with TRBJ2-2, with unresolved D. The CDR3 is made up of 13 amino acids. The germline V gene encodes CDR1 SGHRS and CDR2 YFSETQ. With 0 bases removed from V and 4 bases from J, the gap between germline ends came to 4 bases. CDR3 nucleotide sequence: TGCGCCAGCAGCTTGGAGGTCACCGGGGAGCTGTTTTTT. Translation: CASSLEVTGELFF.

This sequence joins TRBV7-2 and TRBJ2-1; TRBD2 is a possible D gene (5 bases). V lost 1 base and J lost 14, with 12 bases in between. Per germline, CDR1 SGHTA and CDR2 FQGNSA. The CDR3 totals 12 residues. DNA for the CDR3: TGTGCCAGCAGCTTAGGTTCGGGGTTAAAGTTCTTC. It encodes CASSLGSGLKFF. Full variable domain (missing parts from reference TRBV7-2 and TRBJ2-1): GAGVSQSPSNKVTEKGKDVELRCDPISGHTALYWYRQSLGQGLEFLIYFQGNSAPDKSGLPSDRFSAERTGGSVSTLTIQRTQQEDSAVYLCASSLGSGLKFFGPGTRLTVL.

The chain has TRBV19 and TRBJ1-3; D unresolved. The CDR3 spans 13 residues. Germline values: CDR1 LNHDA, CDR2 SQIVND (reference sequence). V was clipped by 5 bases and J by 1 base, with 6 bases between them. The CDR3 is CASSQESGNTIYF. CDR3 DNA: TGTGCCAGTAGTCAAGAATCTGGAAACACCATATATTTT.

This clone was detected only a few times. The gene calls are TRBV13 and TRBJ2-7, with 10 bases that match TRBD2. Trimming took 5 bases from V and 1 from J; bases not matched to a gene: 8. Germline V gene data show CDR1 as PRHDT and CDR2 as FYEKMQ (reference sequence). CDR3 size: 16 residues. In nucleotides, the CDR3 is TGTGCCAGCAGCCGGATAGCGGGAGGCGGGTCCTACGAGCAGTACTTC. Translated, it gives CASSRIAGGGSYEQYF.

This clone was picked up one time. The chain carries TRBV7-2 and TRBJ2-3; D gene ambiguous. Germline lookup yields CDR1 SGHTA and CDR2 FQGNSA. The CDR3 has 12 residues. Trimming removed 1 base at V and 5 bases at J, with 4 bases between. The CDR3, as DNA: TGTGCCAGCAGCTTAGACCGAGATACGCAGTATTTT. Its translation is CASSLDRDTQYF.

This chain joins TRBV10-3 and TRBJ2-3; 7 bases align to TRBD2. J gave up 4 bases and V 4 bases, and 2 bases lay outside the gene matches. Germline CDR1 is ENHRY and CDR2 is SYGVKD. The CDR3 totals 13 residues. CDR3 loop: CAISAGLADTQYF. As DNA, the CDR3 is TGTGCCATCAGTGCCGGACTAGCAGATACGCAGTATTTT.

The J gene is TRBJ1-2, the V gene TRBV19; maybe TRBD1 (6 bases). Trimming shortened V by 8 bases and J by 1 base, and 20 bases separated the two germline ends. Germline CDR1 is LNHDA and CDR2 is SQIVND (reference sequence). There are 16 residues in the CDR3. The CDR3 nucleotides read TGTGCCAGTCTCGACCAGGACAGATTAATTAACTATGGCTACACCTTC. Translated: CASLDQDRLINYGYTF.

This clone was found once. One end of the junction varies from germline; a read error may be responsible. This rearrangement joins TRBV7-7 to TRBJ2-1; D call uncertain. The CDR3 totals 15 residues. CDR1 and CDR2 (germline): SSHAT, FNYEAQ (reference sequence). CDR3 region: CASSLEVVGTNEQFF. The CDR3 coding sequence is TGTGCTAGCAGCTTAGAGGTCGTGGGTACCAATGAGCAGTTCTTC. Combining the CDR3 with reference TRBV7-7 and TRBJ2-1 gives the whole variable domain GAGVSQSPRYKVTKRGQDVTLRCDPISSHATLYWYQQALGQGPEFLTYFNYEAQPDKSGLPSDRFSAERPEGSISTLTIQRTEQRDSAMYRCASSLEVVGTNEQFFGPGTRLTVL.

This clone has just one count. J is TRBJ2-2 and V is TRBV15; TRBD2 aligns across 7 bases. The J segment lost 6 bases and the V segment lost 0 bases, leaving 1 base of the junction unmatched. Per the germline V gene, CDR1 is LNHNV and CDR2 is YYDKDF (reference sequence). The CDR3 covers 14 residues. CDR3 coding DNA: TGTGCCACCAGCAGAGATCGGGGGGCCGGGGAGCTGTTTTTT. Its protein is CATSRDRGAGELFF. The whole variable domain, remainder taken from reference TRBV15 and TRBJ2-2, is DAMVIQNPRYQVTQFGKPVTLSCSQTLNHNVMYWYQQKSSQAPKLLFHYYDKDFNNEADTPDNFQSRRPNTSFCFLDIRSPGLGDTAMYLCATSRDRGAGELFFGEGSRLTVL.

This chain links TRBV28 with TRBJ1-1; D is possibly TRBD1 (5 bases). Trimming removed 6 bases from V and 0 bases from J, with 11 bases in between. This CDR3 contains 14 residues. Germline CDR1 reads MDHEN; CDR2 reads SYDVKM. Written as DNA, the CDR3 is TGTGCCAGCAGCGGCGGGGCCATGAACACTGAAGCTTTCTTT. Its translation: CASSGGAMNTEAFF.

This chain links TRBV5-8 with TRBJ1-6; TRBD1 might be the D (6 bases). Trimming took off 3 bases at V and 7 bases at J, with 11 bases between the two ends. The CDR3 runs to 14 residues. Germline V gene sequence: CDR1 SGHTS, CDR2 YDEGEE. The CDR3 DNA is TGTGCCAGCAGCTCCGGACAGAACAATTCACCCCTCCACTTT. It specifies CASSSGQNNSPLHF. The entire variable domain, with the rest obtained from reference TRBV5-8 and TRBJ1-6, is as follows: EAGVTQSPTHLIKTRGQQATLRCSPISGHTSVYWYQQALGLGLQFLLWYDEGEERNRGNFPPRFSGRQFPNYSSELNVNALELEDSALYLCASSSGQNNSPLHFGNGTRLTVT.

In this sample, this clone turned up once. DNA for the CDR3: TGTGCCAGCGGCGGGGGGAAGAGGGATCAGCCCCAGCATTTT. It yields the protein CASGGGKRDQPQHF. The chain couples TRBV28 to TRBJ1-5; D is perhaps TRBD1 (5 bases). This CDR3 is 14 amino acids long. Germline CDR1 is MDHEN and CDR2 is SYDVKM. With 8 bases removed from V and 5 bases from J, the gap between germline ends came to 16 bases.

This clone was observed a few times. The rearrangement joins TRBV28 to TRBJ1-1; D is possibly TRBD1 (5 bases). With 7 bases removed from V and 4 bases from J, the gap between germline ends came to 10 bases. The CDR3 spans 12 residues. CDR1 and CDR2 (germline): MDHEN, SYDVKM. This CDR3 reads CASMRGSTEAFF. The CDR3 DNA is TGTGCCAGCATGAGGGGAAGCACTGAAGCTTTCTTT.

Details on this clone: The junction shows a germline mismatch at one end, possibly a read error. J is TRBJ1-5 and V is TRBV6-9; D gene ambiguous. The CDR3 contains 13 residues. Germline V gene lookup returns CDR1 MNHGY and CDR2 SVAAGI. CDR3 residues: CASSGDSNQPQHF. DNA of the CDR3: TGCGCCAGCAGTGGGGATAGCAATCAGCCCCAGCATTTT.

The CDR3 loop reads CASSLSPRDRAEAFF. As DNA, the CDR3 is TGCGCCAGCAGCTTGTCACCTCGGGACAGGGCCGAAGCTTTCTTT. This chain joins TRBV5-1 and TRBJ1-1, with 9 bases lining up with TRBD1. The V and J ends lost 1 base and 8 bases, in that order; junction bases with no gene match: 9. Germline assignment: CDR1 SGHRS and CDR2 YFSETQ. There are 15 residues in the CDR3.

The chain has TRBV14 and TRBJ2-5; D is unresolved. Per germline, CDR1 SGHDN and CDR2 FVKESK. This CDR3 spans 11 amino acids. Trimming removed 3 bases at V and 5 bases at J, with 4 bases between. CDR3 residues: CASSHRETQYF. The CDR3 coding sequence is TGTGCCAGCAGCCATCGGGAGACCCAGTACTTC.

This chain uses TRBV6-1 with TRBJ1-3, with TRBD1 identical over 8 bases. The CDR3 consists of 17 residues. The V gene's germline CDR1 is MNHNS and CDR2 SASEGT. The junction had 9 bases not matched to a gene; V was cut back by 2 bases and J by 3 bases. CDR3 protein: CASSEYLAGGFGNTIYF. The CDR3 DNA reads TGTGCCAGCAGTGAATATCTAGCAGGGGGCTTTGGAAACACCATATATTTT.

The chain uses TRBV2 and TRBJ2-4; D not certain. This CDR3 comprises 14 residues. V was shortened by 1 base and J by 3 bases, with 7 bases between the two germline ends. Germline V lookup: CDR1 SNHLY, CDR2 FYNNEI. Written as DNA, the CDR3 is TGTGCCAGCAGTGAAGACAGCAGCAAAAACATTCAGTACTTC. This sequence encodes CASSEDSSKNIQYF.

Notes on this clone: Mismatch with germline at one junction end may stem from a read error. J is TRBJ1-1 and V is TRBV7-7; D gene uncertain. This CDR3 is 13 amino acids long. In germline, CDR1 is SSHAT, CDR2 FNYEAQ (reference sequence). CDR3: CASSLEPNTEAFF. CDR3 nucleotide sequence: TGTGCTAGCAGCTTAGAACCTAACACTGAAGCTTTCTTT.

This chain links TRBV2 with TRBJ2-6; 7 nucleotides agree with TRBD1. V lost 3 bases, J lost 4 bases, and 6 bases stayed unmatched. The germline V gene has CDR1 SNHLY and CDR2 FYNNEI. This CDR3 is built from 16 residues. This chain's CDR3 is CASSDKGAEGANVLTF. CDR3 DNA sequence: TGTGCCAGCAGTGACAAGGGGGCAGAAGGGGCCAACGTCCTGACTTTC.

The V call is TRBV2, the J call TRBJ1-6, with 10 bases matching TRBD1. The CDR3 contains 15 residues. CDR1 is SNHLY, CDR2 FYNNEI, per germline. V lost 1 base and J lost 7; bases outside the gene matches: 1. The CDR3 reads CASSEVGQGNSPLHF. Here the CDR3 DNA reads TGTGCCAGCAGTGAAGTGGGACAGGGGAATTCACCCCTCCACTTT. The full variable domain, with the rest looked up from reference TRBV2 and TRBJ1-6, is EPEVTQTPSHQVTQMGQEVILRCVPISNHLYFYWYRQILGQKVEFLVSFYNNEISEKSEIFDDQFSVERPDGSNFTLKIRSTKLEDSAMYFCASSEVGQGNSPLHFGNGTRLTVT.

The chain uses TRBV18 and TRBJ1-1; no firm D call. Germline V CDR1 and CDR2: KGHSH, LQKENI. V lost 6 bases and J lost 1, with 12 bases in between. The CDR3 spans 14 residues. The CDR3 nucleotides are TGTGCCAGCTCTCCGGGCCTGGGGAACACTGAAGCTTTCTTT. It is translated as CASSPGLGNTEAFF.

This chain uses TRBV14 with TRBJ2-1, with a weak D call TRBD2 (5 bases). Germline CDR1 reads SGHDN; CDR2 reads FVKESK. V was cut by 0 bases and J by 0 bases, with 12 bases left in between. The CDR3 sequence is 17 residues long. This CDR3 reads CASSQEMSRGSYNEQFF. The CDR3 DNA reads as TGTGCCAGCAGCCAAGAAATGTCCCGGGGCTCCTACAATGAGCAGTTCTTC.

The chain carries TRBV6-4 and TRBJ2-2; D is unclear. Germline loops: CDR1 MRHNA, CDR2 SNTAGT. The V gene lost 6 bases and the J gene lost 1 base, with 6 bases spanning the gap. The CDR3 is 13 residues long. CDR3 sequence (DNA): TGTGCCAGCAGCGCAGAGAACACCGGGGAGCTGTTTTTT. This codes for CASSAENTGELFF.

The rearrangement links TRBV5-4 to TRBJ2-7; 10 bases agree with TRBD1. J lost 0 bases, V lost 4 bases, and 4 bases had no gene match. This CDR3 comprises 15 residues. Germline V gene lookup returns CDR1 SGHNT and CDR2 YYREEE (reference sequence). Here the CDR3 DNA reads TGTGCCAGCAGCCCGGGACAGGGGAGCTCCTACGAGCAGTACTTC. Translating gives CASSPGQGSSYEQYF.

This clone was detected once. The chain combines TRBV9 with TRBJ2-7, with 7 nucleotides matching TRBD2. From germline, CDR1 is SGDLS and CDR2 YYNGEE. J gave up 1 base and V 5 bases, and 12 bases lay outside the gene matches. The CDR3 is 16 amino acids. The CDR3 nucleotides read TGTGCCAGCAGTGACCCCGGTGGGGGGGTTTCCTACGAGCAGTACTTC. Translated: CASSDPGGGVSYEQYF.